This is a list of T cell receptor beta chains from one sample in a study of T cell responses to AZD1222 COVID-19 vaccine. Profiled with immunoSEQ multiplex PCR; TCRdb holds only in-frame clones, not every one. The data hold around 130,000 clones, with roughly 92% observed a single time. Source: peripheral blood, taken 28 days after the second AZD1222 dose. The receptors here all came from an adult who received the AZD1222 COVID-19 vaccine. Both conserved end residues are part of each CDR3. A D gene is named only where the DNA matches it firmly. Size tells how often a clone was seen (once, few, many) or the class of an expanded clone, and some rows leave it out.

J gene | D gene | V gene | clone size | CDR3 protein | CDR3 DNA
TRBJ2-7 | . | TRBV30 | . | CAWSVGGATYEQYF | TGTGCCTGGAGTGTTGGGGGGGCCACCTACGAGCAGTACTTC
TRBJ2-1 | . | TRBV7-9 | . | CASSPSGSYNEQFF | TGTGCCAGCAGCCCCAGCGGCTCCTACAATGAGCAGTTCTTC
TRBJ1-1 | . | TRBV6-6 | . | CAASGRVNTEAFF | TGTGCCGCCTCAGGCAGGGTGAACACTGAAGCTTTCTTT
TRBJ1-1 | . | TRBV11-2 | once | CASSAHNPNTEAFF | TGTGCCAGCAGCGCCCACAATCCCAACACTGAAGCTTTCTTT
TRBJ1-5 | TRBD1 | TRBV7-8 | . | CASSLGTGGGQPQHF | TGTGCCAGCAGCCTTGGGACAGGGGGCGGTCAGCCCCAGCATTTT
TRBJ1-2 | TRBD1 | TRBV5-4 | . | CASLKIQGAQGYTF | TGTGCCAGCCTCAAGATACAGGGGGCGCAGGGCTACACCTTC
TRBJ2-2 | TRBD2 | TRBV7-2 | . | CASSFQREGRGELFF | TGTGCCAGCAGCTTTCAGCGGGAGGGCCGGGGGGAGCTGTTTTTT
TRBJ2-1 | . | TRBV27 | . | CASSLASGIYNEQFF | TGTGCCAGCAGTTTGGCGAGCGGAATATACAATGAGCAGTTCTTC
TRBJ2-1 | . | TRBV7-2 | . | CASSSTSRLSYNEQFF | TGTGCCAGCAGCTCCACCTCTCGGCTATCCTACAATGAGCAGTTCTTC
TRBJ2-5 | . | TRBV11-3 | . | CASSPPRDFRVPETQYF | TGTGCCAGCAGCCCACCCCGGGACTTCCGGGTGCCGGAGACCCAGTACTTC